The clone carrying this TCR beta chain has ten or more counts. Hyperthyroidism was newly diagnosed in patients aged 18 to 65 (duration under 2 months). The study excluded patients with uncontrolled infection, other autoimmune disease, pregnancy or lactation. The data derive from a study of T cells in Graves' hyperthyroidism and ophthalmopathy. On the study more broadly: Upon initial diagnosis and before any treatment, peripheral blood was collected.

Amplification of TCR beta CDR3 regions was performed using RNA transcripts as template. HTBI primers drove first-round RT-PCR of the TCR CDR3. In TCRdb, the multiplex PCR reads were re-called with MiXCR into one record per CDR3 protein. The profile shows a few hundred thousand distinct CDR3 sequences, approximately 14% of them singletons. The V gene's germline CDR1 is GTSNPN and CDR2 SVGIG (reference sequence). The CDR3 sequence is 14 residues long. Deletions cut 4 bases from V and 1 base from J, with 13 bases between. The sequence was obtained from a woman between 25 and 40 years old with Graves' hyperthyroidism. Sample: blood. The rearrangement uses TRBV30 and TRBJ1-1; D is uncertain. The DNA of the CDR3 is TGTGCCTGGAAGGTTGGGCAGACGAACACTGAAGCTTTCTTT. This encodes CAWKVGQTNTEAFF.